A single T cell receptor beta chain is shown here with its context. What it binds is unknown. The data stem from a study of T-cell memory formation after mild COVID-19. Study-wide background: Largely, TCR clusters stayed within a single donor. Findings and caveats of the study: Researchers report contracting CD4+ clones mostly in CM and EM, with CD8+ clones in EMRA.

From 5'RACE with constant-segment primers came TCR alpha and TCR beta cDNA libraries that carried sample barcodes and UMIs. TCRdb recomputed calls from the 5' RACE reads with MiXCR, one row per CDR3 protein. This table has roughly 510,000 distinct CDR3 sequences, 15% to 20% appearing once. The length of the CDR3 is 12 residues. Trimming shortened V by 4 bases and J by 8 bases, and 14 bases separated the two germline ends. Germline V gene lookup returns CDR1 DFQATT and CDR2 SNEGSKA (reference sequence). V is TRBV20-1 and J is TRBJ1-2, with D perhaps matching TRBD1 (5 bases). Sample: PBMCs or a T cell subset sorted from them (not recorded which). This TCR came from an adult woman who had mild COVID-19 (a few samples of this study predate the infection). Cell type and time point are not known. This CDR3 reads CSATTGQQGYTF. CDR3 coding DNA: TGCAGTGCTACCACCGGACAACAAGGCTACACCTTC.